The sequence of this T cell receptor beta chain was determined in a study of control samples from healthy donors and cancer patients. This CDR3 region has 19 residues. Germline V gene data show CDR1 as SGHDT and CDR2 as YYEEEE. Trimming took 1 base from V and 9 from J, leaving 26 bases between them. Clones were read by immunoSEQ multiplex PCR, and TCRdb kept only the in-frame ones, dropping some. This sample has about 100,000 clones, with around 89% found just once. This TCR derives from a man aged 30 to 45 in good health. Sequenced input: blood. The V and J genes are TRBV5-6 and TRBJ1-6; D possibly corresponds to TRBD1 (6 bases). In DNA, the CDR3 is TGTGCCAGCAGCTTGAGTGTCGGGTTGAGGGGGATAAAGGGTTCACCCCTCCACTTT. Translation: CASSLSVGLRGIKGSPLHF.